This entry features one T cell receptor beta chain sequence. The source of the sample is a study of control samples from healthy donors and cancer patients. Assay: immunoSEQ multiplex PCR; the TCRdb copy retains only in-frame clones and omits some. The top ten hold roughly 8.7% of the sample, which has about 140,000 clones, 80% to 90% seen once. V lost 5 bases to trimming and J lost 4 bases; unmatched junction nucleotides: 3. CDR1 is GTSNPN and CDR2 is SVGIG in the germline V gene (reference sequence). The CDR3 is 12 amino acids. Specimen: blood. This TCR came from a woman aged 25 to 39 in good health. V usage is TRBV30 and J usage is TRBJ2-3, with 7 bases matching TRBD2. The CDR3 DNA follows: TGTGCCTGGGGACTAGGGGCAGATACGCAGTATTTT. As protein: CAWGLGADTQYF.